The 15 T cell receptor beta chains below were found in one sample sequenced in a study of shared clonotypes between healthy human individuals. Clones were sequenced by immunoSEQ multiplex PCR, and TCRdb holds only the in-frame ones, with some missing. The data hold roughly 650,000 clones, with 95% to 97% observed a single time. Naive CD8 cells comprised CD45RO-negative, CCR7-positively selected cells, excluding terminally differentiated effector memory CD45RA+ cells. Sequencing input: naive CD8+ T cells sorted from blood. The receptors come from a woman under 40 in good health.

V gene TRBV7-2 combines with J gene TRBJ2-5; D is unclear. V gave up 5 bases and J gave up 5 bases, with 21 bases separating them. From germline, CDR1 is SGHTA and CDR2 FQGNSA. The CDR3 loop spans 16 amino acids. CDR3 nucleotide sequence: TGTGCCAGCAGCACGCGTCCGCTCCAAGAAGGGGAGACCCAGTACTTC. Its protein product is CASSTRPLQEGETQYF.

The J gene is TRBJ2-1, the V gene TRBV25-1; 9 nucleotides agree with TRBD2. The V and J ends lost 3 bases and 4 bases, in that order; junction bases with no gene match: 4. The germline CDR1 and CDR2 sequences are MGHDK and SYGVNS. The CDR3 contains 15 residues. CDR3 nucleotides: TGTGCCAGCAGTGACGGGACTAGCCTGTACAATGAGCAGTTCTTC. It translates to CASSDGTSLYNEQFF.

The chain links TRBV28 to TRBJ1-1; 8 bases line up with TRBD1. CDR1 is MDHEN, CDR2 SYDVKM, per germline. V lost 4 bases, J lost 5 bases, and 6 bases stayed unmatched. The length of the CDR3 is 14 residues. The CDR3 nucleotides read TGTGCCAGCAGTTCAACAGGGGGTGGTACTGAAGCTTTCTTT. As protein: CASSSTGGGTEAFF.

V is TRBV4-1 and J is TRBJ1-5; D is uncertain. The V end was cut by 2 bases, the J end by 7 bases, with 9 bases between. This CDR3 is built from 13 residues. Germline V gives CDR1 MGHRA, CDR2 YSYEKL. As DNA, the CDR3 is TGCGCCAGCAGCCAAACGGGAGGCCAGCCCCAGCATTTT. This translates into CASSQTGGQPQHF.

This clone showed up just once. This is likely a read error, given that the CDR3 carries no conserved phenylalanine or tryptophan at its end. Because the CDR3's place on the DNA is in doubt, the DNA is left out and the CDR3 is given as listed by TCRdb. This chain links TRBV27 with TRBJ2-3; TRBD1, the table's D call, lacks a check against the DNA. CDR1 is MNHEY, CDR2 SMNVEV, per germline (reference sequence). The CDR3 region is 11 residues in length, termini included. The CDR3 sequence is CAGRQTLNDLL.

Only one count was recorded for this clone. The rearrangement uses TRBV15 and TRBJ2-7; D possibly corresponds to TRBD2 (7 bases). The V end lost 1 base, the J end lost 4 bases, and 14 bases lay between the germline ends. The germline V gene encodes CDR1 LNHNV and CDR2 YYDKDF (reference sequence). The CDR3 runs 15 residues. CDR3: CATSRVAGEGYEQYF. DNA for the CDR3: TGTGCCACCAGCAGAGTTGCAGGGGAGGGTTACGAGCAGTACTTC.

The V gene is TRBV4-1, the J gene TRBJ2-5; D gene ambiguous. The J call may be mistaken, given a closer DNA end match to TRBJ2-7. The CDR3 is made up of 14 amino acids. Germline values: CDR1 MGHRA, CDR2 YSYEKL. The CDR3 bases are TGCGCCAGCAGCCAAGATACTGGTCTCTACGAGCAGTACTTC. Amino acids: CASSQDTGLYEQYF.

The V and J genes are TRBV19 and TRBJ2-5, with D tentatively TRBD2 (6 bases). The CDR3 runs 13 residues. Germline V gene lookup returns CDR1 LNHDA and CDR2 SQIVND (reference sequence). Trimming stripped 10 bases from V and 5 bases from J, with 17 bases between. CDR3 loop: CAISFFRGETQYF. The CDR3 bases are TGTGCCATTTCGTTTTTCCGGGGGGAGACCCAGTACTTC.

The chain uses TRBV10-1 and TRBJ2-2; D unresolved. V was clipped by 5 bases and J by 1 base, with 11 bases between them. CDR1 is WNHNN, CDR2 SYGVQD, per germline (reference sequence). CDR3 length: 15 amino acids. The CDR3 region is CASSKETGNTGELFF. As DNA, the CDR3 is TGCGCCAGCAGTAAGGAGACGGGGAACACCGGGGAGCTGTTTTTT.

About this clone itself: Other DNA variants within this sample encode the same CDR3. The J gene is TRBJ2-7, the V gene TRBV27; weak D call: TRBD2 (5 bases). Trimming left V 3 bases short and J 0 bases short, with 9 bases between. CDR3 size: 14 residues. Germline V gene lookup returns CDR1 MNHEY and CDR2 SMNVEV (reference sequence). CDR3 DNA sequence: TGTGCCAGCAGTTTGGCTGGGAGCTCCTACGAGCAGTACTTC. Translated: CASSLAGSSYEQYF.

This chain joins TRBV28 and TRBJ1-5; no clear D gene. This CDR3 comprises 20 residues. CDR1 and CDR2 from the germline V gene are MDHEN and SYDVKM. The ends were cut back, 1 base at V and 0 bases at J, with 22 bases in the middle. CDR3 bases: TGTGCCAGCAGTTTATTCTCAAAGGGAAGGACGGACCTTAGCAATCAGCCCCAGCATTTT. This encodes CASSLFSKGRTDLSNQPQHF.

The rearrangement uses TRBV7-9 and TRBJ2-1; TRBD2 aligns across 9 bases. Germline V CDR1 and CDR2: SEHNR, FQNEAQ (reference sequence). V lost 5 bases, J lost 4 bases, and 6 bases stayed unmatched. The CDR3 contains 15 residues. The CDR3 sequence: CASSEHLAGYNEQFF. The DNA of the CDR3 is TGTGCCAGCAGCGAGCACCTAGCGGGGTACAATGAGCAGTTCTTC.

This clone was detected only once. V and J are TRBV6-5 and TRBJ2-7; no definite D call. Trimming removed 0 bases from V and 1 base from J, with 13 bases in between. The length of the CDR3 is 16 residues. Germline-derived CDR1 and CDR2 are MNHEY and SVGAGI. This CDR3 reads CASSYSPQTVSYEQYF. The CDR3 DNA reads TGTGCCAGCAGTTACTCACCCCAGACGGTATCCTACGAGCAGTACTTC.

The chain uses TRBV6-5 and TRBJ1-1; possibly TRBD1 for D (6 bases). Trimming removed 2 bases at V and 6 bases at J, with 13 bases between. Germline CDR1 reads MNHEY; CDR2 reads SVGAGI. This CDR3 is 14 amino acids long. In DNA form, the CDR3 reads TGTGCCAGCAGTTACGTCCAGGGGAGTGCTGAAGCTTTCTTT. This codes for CASSYVQGSAEAFF.

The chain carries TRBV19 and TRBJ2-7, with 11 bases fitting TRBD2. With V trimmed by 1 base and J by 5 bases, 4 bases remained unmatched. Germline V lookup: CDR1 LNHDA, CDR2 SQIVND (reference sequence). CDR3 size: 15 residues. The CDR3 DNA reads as TGTGCCAGTAGTATAGCACTAGCGGGAGAAGACGAGCAGTACTTC. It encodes CASSIALAGEDEQYF.